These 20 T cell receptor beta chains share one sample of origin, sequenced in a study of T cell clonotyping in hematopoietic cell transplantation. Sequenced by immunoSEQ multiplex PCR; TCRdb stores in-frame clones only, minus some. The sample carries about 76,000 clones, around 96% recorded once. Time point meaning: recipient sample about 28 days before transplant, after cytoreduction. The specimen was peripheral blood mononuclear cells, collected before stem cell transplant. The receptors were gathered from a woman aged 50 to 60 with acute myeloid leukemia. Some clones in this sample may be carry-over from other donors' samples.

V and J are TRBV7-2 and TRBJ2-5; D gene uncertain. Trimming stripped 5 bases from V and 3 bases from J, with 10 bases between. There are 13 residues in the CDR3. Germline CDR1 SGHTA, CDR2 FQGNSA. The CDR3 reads CASSRDVEETQYF. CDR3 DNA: TGTGCCAGCAGCCGAGATGTTGAAGAGACCCAGTACTTC.

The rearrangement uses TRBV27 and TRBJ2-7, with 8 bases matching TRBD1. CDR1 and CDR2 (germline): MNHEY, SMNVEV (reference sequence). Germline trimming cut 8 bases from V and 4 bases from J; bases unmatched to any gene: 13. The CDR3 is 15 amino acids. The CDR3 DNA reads TGTGCCAGCCTCGCAGGGGGCGCTCAATGGTACGAGCAGTACTTC. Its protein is CASLAGGAQWYEQYF.

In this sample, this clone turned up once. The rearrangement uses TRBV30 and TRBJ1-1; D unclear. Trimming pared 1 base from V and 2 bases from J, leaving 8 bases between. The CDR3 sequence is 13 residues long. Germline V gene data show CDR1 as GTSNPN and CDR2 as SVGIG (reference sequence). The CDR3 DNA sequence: TGTGCCTGGAGTGGGGTCCTTAACACTGAAGCTTTCTTT. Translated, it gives CAWSGVLNTEAFF.

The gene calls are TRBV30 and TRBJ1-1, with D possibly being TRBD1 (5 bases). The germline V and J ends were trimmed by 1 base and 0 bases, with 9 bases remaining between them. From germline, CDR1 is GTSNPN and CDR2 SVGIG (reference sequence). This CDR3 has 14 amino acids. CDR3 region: CAWSGQLMNTEAFF. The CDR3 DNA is TGTGCCTGGAGTGGACAGCTGATGAACACTGAAGCTTTCTTT.

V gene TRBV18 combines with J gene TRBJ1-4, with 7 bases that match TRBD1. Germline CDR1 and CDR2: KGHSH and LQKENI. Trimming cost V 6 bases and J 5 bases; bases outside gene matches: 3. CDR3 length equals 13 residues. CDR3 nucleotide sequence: TGTGCCAGCTCGAGGGGACAGAATGAAAAACTGTTTTTT. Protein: CASSRGQNEKLFF.

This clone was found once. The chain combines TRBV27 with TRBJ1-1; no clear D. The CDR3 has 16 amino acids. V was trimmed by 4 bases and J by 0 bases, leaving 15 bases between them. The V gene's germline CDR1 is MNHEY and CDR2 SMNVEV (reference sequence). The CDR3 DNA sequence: TGTGCCAGCAGTTCGTTCTTGGAGGGAATGAACACTGAAGCTTTCTTT. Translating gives CASSSFLEGMNTEAFF.

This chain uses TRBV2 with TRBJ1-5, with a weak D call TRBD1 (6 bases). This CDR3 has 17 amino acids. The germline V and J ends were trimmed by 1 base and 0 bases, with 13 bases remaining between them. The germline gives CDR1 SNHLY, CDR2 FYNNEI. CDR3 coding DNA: TGTGCCAGCAGTGAAGGGGATGGACAGCTTAGCAATCAGCCCCAGCATTTT. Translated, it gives CASSEGDGQLSNQPQHF.

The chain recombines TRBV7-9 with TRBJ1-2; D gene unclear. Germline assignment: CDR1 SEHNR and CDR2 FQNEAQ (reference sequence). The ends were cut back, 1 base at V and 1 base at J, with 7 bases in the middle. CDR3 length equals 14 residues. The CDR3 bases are TGTGCCAGCAGCTTAGTAGGCGTTAACTATGGCTACACCTTC. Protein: CASSLVGVNYGYTF.

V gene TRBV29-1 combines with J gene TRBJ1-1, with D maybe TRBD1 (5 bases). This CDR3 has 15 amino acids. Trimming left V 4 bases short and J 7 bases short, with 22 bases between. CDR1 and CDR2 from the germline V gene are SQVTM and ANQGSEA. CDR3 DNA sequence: TGCAGCGTTGTTCGGGGCCTGCCTCTCGAGAGTGAAGCTTTCTTT. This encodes CSVVRGLPLESEAFF. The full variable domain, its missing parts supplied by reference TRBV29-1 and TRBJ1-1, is SAVISQKPSRDICQRGTSLTIQCQVDSQVTMMFWYRQQPGQSLTLIATANQGSEATYESGFVIDKFPISRPNLTFSTLTVSNMSPEDSSIYLCSVVRGLPLESEAFFGQGTRLTVV.

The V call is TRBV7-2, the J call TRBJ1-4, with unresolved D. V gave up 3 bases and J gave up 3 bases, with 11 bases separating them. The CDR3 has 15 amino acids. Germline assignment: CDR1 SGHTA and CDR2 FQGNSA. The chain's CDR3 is CASSLGPVANEKLFF. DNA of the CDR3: TGTGCCAGCAGCTTGGGCCCAGTGGCTAATGAAAAACTGTTTTTT.

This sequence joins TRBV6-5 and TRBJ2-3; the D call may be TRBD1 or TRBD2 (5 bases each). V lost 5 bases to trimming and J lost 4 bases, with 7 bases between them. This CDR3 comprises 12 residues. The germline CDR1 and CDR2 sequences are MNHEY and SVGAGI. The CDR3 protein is CASSRGADTQYF. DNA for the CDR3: TGTGCCAGCAGTCGGGGCGCAGATACGCAGTATTTT.

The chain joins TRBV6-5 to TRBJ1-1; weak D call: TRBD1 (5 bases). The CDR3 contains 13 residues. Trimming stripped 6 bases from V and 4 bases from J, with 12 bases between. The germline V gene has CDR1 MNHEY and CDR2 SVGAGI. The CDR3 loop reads CASSRGPATEAFF. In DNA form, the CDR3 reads TGTGCCAGCAGCCGGGGACCGGCCACTGAAGCTTTCTTT.

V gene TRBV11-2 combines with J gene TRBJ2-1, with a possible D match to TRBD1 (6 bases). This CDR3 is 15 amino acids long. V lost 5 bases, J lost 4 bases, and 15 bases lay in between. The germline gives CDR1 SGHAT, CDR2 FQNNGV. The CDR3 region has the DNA TGTGCCAGCAGCGCGCAACCTGGACAGTACAATGAGCAGTTCTTC. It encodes CASSAQPGQYNEQFF.

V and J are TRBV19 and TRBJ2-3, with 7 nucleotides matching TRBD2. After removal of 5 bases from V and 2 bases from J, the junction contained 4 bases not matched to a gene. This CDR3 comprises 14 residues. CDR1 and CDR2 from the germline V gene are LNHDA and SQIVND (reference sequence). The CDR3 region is CASSRTRSTDTQYF. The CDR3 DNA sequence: TGTGCCAGTAGTCGGACTAGATCCACAGATACGCAGTATTTT.

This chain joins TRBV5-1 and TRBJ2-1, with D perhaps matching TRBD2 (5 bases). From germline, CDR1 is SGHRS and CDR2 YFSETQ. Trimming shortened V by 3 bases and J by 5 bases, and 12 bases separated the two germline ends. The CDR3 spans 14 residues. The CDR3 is CASSWASRDNEQFF. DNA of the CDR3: TGCGCCAGCAGCTGGGCTAGCCGCGACAATGAGCAGTTCTTC. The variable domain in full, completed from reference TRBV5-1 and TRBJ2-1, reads KAGVTQTPRYLIKTRGQQVTLSCSPISGHRSVSWYQQTPGQGLQFLFEYFSETQRNKGNFPGRFSGRQFSNSRSEMNVSTLELGDSALYLCASSWASRDNEQFFGPGTRLTVL.

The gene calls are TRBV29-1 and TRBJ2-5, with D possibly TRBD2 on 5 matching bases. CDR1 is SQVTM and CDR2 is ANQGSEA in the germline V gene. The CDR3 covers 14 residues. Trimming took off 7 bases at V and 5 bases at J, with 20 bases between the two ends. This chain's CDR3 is CSDLPTMRGETQYF. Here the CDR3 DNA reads TGCAGCGACCTCCCGACTATGCGCGGGGAGACCCAGTACTTC. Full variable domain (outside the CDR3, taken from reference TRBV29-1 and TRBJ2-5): SAVISQKPSRDICQRGTSLTIQCQVDSQVTMMFWYRQQPGQSLTLIATANQGSEATYESGFVIDKFPISRPNLTFSTLTVSNMSPEDSSIYLCSDLPTMRGETQYFGPGTRLLVL.

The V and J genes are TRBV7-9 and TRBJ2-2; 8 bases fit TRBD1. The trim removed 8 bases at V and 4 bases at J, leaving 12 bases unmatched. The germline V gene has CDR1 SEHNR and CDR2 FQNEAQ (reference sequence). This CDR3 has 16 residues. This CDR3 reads CASGHRQGLATGELFF. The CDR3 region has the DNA TGTGCCAGCGGGCATAGACAGGGGCTAGCCACCGGGGAGCTGTTTTTT.

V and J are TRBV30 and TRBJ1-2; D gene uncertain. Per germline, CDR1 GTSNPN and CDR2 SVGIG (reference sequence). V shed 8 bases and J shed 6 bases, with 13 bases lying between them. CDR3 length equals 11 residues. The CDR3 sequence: CAAGRNHGYTF. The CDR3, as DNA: TGTGCCGCGGGGAGGAATCATGGCTACACCTTC.

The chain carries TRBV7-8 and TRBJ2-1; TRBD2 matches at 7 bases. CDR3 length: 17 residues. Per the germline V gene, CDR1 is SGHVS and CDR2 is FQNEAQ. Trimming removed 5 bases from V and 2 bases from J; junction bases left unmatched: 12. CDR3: CASSPKMTSGTYNEQFF. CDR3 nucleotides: TGTGCCAGCAGCCCCAAGATGACCAGCGGGACCTACAATGAGCAGTTCTTC. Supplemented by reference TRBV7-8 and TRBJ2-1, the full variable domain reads GAGVSQSPRYKVAKRGQDVALRCDPISGHVSLFWYQQALGQGPEFLTYFQNEAQLDKSGLPSDRFFAERPEGSVSTLKIQRTQQEDSAVYLCASSPKMTSGTYNEQFFGPGTRLTVL.

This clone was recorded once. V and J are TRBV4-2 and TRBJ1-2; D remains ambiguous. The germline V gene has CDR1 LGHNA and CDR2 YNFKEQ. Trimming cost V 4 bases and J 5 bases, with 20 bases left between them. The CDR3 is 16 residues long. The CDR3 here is CASSPARVSKNYGYTF. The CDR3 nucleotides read TGTGCCAGCAGCCCTGCCAGAGTCTCAAAGAATTATGGCTACACCTTC.